This TCR beta chain was retrieved from a study of T cell responses to AZD1222 COVID-19 vaccine. Whole-study findings and limits: Scientists sampled the repertoires only once the peak T cell response had passed. CD4 TCRs associated with vaccination spanned spike, dominating at 160-218 and 743-854. Two AZD1222 administrations were followed by greater Spike-specific TCR breadth and depth. Clonal diversity was possibly underestimated, and the donors were mostly white British, with more females.

This clone appeared once. The antigen remains unidentified. Clones were sequenced by immunoSEQ multiplex PCR, and TCRdb holds only the in-frame ones, with some missing. The profile shows 98,000 or so clones, about 88% of them singletons. This CDR3 spans 14 amino acids. Germline-derived CDR1 and CDR2 are SGDLS and YYNGEE. The ends were cut back, 7 bases at V and 0 bases at J, with 12 bases in the middle. J is TRBJ2-3 and V is TRBV9; maybe TRBD2 (6 bases). This receptor was identified in an adult who received the AZD1222 COVID-19 vaccine. The sample consisted of peripheral blood, taken 28 days after the second AZD1222 dose. The CDR3: CASSRDSSTDTQYF. The CDR3 DNA follows: TGTGCCAGCTCCCGGGACTCGAGCACAGATACGCAGTATTTT.